Below are 21 T cell receptor beta chains sequenced from a single sample in a study of cytomegalovirus exposure and HLA in healthy donors. Some clones are missing from TCRdb's copy, which holds only in-frame ones; the method was immunoSEQ multiplex PCR. The repertoire consists of under 200,000 clones, with roughly nine tenths occurring once and the leading ten covering 3% to 3.5%. Specimen: PBMCs. All receptors come from a young woman in good health and CMV-seropositive.

The V call is TRBV6-1, the J call TRBJ2-7, with 8 bases matching TRBD2. The CDR3 totals 14 residues. Germline lookup yields CDR1 MNHNS and CDR2 SASEGT. The V gene end was trimmed by 11 bases and the J gene end by 2 bases; junction bases not matched to a gene: 11. The CDR3 reads CAANRGAGAYEQYF. In DNA form, the CDR3 reads TGTGCCGCCAACCGGGGAGCGGGGGCCTACGAGCAGTACTTC.

The chain couples TRBV6-5 to TRBJ2-6; 8 bases match TRBD1. With V trimmed by 4 bases and J by 10 bases, 3 bases remained unmatched. Germline V lookup: CDR1 MNHEY, CDR2 SVGAGI. The length of the CDR3 is 13 residues. The CDR3 DNA reads as TGTGCCAGCAGTTGGGACAGGCTTAACGTCCTGACTTTC. Amino acid sequence: CASSWDRLNVLTF.

The chain uses TRBV10-2 and TRBJ2-7; 13 bases map to TRBD2. After removal of 6 bases from V and 3 bases from J, the junction contained 2 bases not matched to a gene. Germline V gives CDR1 WSHSY, CDR2 SAAADI. The CDR3 is 14 residues long. CDR3 in amino acids: CASRGLAGNYEQYF. CDR3 nucleotides: TGCGCCAGCAGGGGACTAGCGGGGAACTACGAGCAGTACTTC.

The genes are TRBV19 and TRBJ2-7; 8 positions agree with TRBD1. The V gene end was trimmed by 4 bases and the J gene end by 4 bases; junction bases not matched to a gene: 6. This CDR3 is 14 amino acids long. Germline CDR1 LNHDA, CDR2 SQIVND (reference sequence). CDR3 sequence (DNA): TGTGCCAGTAGTACCTACAGGGGGGCGTACGAGCAGTACTTC. Its translation: CASSTYRGAYEQYF. Supplemented by reference TRBV19 and TRBJ2-7, the full variable domain reads DGGITQSPKYLFRKEGQNVTLSCEQNLNHDAMYWYRQDPGQGLRLIYYSQIVNDFQKGDIAEGYSVSREKKESFPLTVTSAQKNPTAFYLCASSTYRGAYEQYFGPGTRLTVT.

The chain is built from TRBV6-4 and TRBJ2-1; TRBD1 agrees at 9 bases. The CDR3 consists of 15 residues. The J segment lost 7 bases and the V segment lost 8 bases, leaving 12 bases of the junction unmatched. Germline-derived CDR1 and CDR2 are MRHNA and SNTAGT. The CDR3 loop reads CASGDRDRDNNEQFF. CDR3 nucleotide sequence: TGTGCCAGCGGGGACCGGGACAGGGACAATAATGAGCAGTTCTTC.

This sequence joins TRBV7-2 and TRBJ2-1; TRBD2 aligns across 9 bases. This CDR3 contains 16 residues. The germline gives CDR1 SGHTA, CDR2 FQGNSA. V lost 1 base and J lost 8; bases outside the gene matches: 9. CDR3 loop: CASSLGNSGRLDEQFF. CDR3 DNA sequence: TGTGCCAGCAGCTTAGGGAATAGCGGGAGATTAGATGAGCAGTTCTTC.

This clone was counted a single time. The J gene is TRBJ1-4, the V gene TRBV25-1, with D possibly matching TRBD1 (6 bases). V lost 5 bases to trimming and J lost 12 bases, with 19 bases between them. From germline, CDR1 is MGHDK and CDR2 SYGVNS. This CDR3 is built from 14 residues. The CDR3 protein is CASSPQGGHRELFF. Written as DNA, the CDR3 is TGTGCCAGCAGTCCACAAGGGGGACACAGAGAACTGTTTTTT.

This rearrangement joins TRBV2 to TRBJ2-7; 9 bases map to TRBD2. Germline CDR1 and CDR2: SNHLY and FYNNEI. The V and J ends lost 6 bases and 9 bases, in that order; junction bases with no gene match: 15. There are 15 residues in the CDR3. The DNA for the CDR3 is TGTGCCAGCAGGGGTCCCGGGACTAGCCTAATAGGGCAGTACTTC. It specifies CASRGPGTSLIGQYF.

V usage is TRBV7-2 and J usage is TRBJ1-2; TRBD1 agrees at 10 bases. CDR3 length: 15 residues. J lost 4 bases, V lost 3 bases, and 5 bases had no gene match. CDR1 and CDR2 (germline): SGHTA, FQGNSA. This CDR3 is CASSFDRGRGYGYTF. CDR3 coding DNA: TGTGCCAGCAGCTTCGACAGGGGGCGCGGCTATGGCTACACCTTC. Full variable domain (rest looked up from reference TRBV7-2 and TRBJ1-2): GAGVSQSPSNKVTEKGKDVELRCDPISGHTALYWYRQSLGQGLEFLIYFQGNSAPDKSGLPSDRFSAERTGGSVSTLTIQRTQQEDSAVYLCASSFDRGRGYGYTFGSGTRLTVV.

The chain carries TRBV9 and TRBJ1-3; D is unresolved. V lost 4 bases and J 0 bases, leaving 8 bases between the germline ends. Germline V gene data show CDR1 as SGDLS and CDR2 as YYNGEE. The CDR3 loop spans 14 amino acids. Here the CDR3 DNA reads TGTGCCAGCAGCCCCCCGGTCTCTGGAAACACCATATATTTT. Translation: CASSPPVSGNTIYF. Using reference TRBV9 and TRBJ1-3 for the parts outside the CDR3, the full variable domain is DSGVTQTPKHLITATGQRVTLRCSPRSGDLSVYWYQQSLDQGLQFLIQYYNGEERAKGNILERFSAQQFPDLHSELNLSSLELGDSALYFCASSPPVSGNTIYFGEGSWLTVV.

This chain links TRBV6-5 with TRBJ2-7; the match to TRBD2 covers 8 bases. Germline CDR1 MNHEY, CDR2 SVGAGI. V dropped 2 bases and J dropped 0; count of bases not matched to a gene: 6. CDR3 length equals 16 residues. The CDR3 here is CASSYLAGGNSYEQYF. The CDR3 DNA is TGTGCCAGCAGTTACCTTGCGGGAGGAAACTCCTACGAGCAGTACTTC.

This clone was observed once. The rearrangement joins TRBV27 to TRBJ2-6; TRBD1 might be the D (5 bases). The germline gives CDR1 MNHEY, CDR2 SMNVEV (reference sequence). Trimming shortened V by 5 bases and J by 0 bases, and 17 bases separated the two germline ends. The CDR3 length is 18 residues. The CDR3 spells CASSLTGYDDSGANVLTF. In DNA, the CDR3 is TGTGCCAGCAGTCTAACAGGTTACGACGACTCTGGGGCCAACGTCCTGACTTTC.

The chain is built from TRBV6-5 and TRBJ2-3, with 7 bases matching TRBD2. The CDR3 length is 14 residues. V shed 2 bases, J shed 3 bases, and the junction held 2 bases outside the gene matches. The V gene's germline CDR1 is MNHEY and CDR2 SVGAGI. CDR3 protein: CASSYGRETDTQYF. The CDR3 nucleotides are TGTGCCAGCAGTTACGGGCGGGAGACAGATACGCAGTATTTT.

The rearrangement links TRBV11-2 to TRBJ2-3, with D tentatively TRBD1 (6 bases). The CDR3 length is 15 residues. Trimming left V 5 bases short and J 0 bases short, with 12 bases between. Germline V gene sequence: CDR1 SGHAT, CDR2 FQNNGV. The DNA for the CDR3 is TGTGCCAGCAGCACCTCGACAGGTAGCACAGATACGCAGTATTTT. Protein sequence: CASSTSTGSTDTQYF.

This clone has more than one count but fewer than ten. CDR3 DNA sequence: TGTGCCACCGTTGGGCCAAATACCGAGCAGTACTTC. Amino acid sequence: CATVGPNTEQYF. This chain joins TRBV27 and TRBJ2-7; D not resolved. Trimming pared 10 bases from V and 6 bases from J, leaving 16 bases between. Per germline, CDR1 MNHEY and CDR2 SMNVEV (reference sequence). This CDR3 spans 12 amino acids.

The sample holds one count of this clone. The gene calls are TRBV4-3 and TRBJ1-4; TRBD1 agrees at 8 bases. CDR3 length: 14 residues. The V gene's germline CDR1 is LGHNA and CDR2 YSLEER. V was pared by 1 base and J by 5 bases, with 0 bases of the junction left unmatched. The CDR3 nucleotides are TGCGCCAGCAGCCAAGGACAGGGGAATGAAAAACTGTTTTTT. This gives the protein CASSQGQGNEKLFF.

The chain links TRBV6-1 to TRBJ1-4; perhaps TRBD1 as D (5 bases). Germline V gene sequence: CDR1 MNHNS, CDR2 SASEGT. CDR3 size: 15 residues. The ends were cut back, 0 bases at V and 8 bases at J, with 13 bases in the middle. This CDR3 reads CASSEAPGVREKLFF. CDR3 nucleotides: TGTGCCAGCAGTGAAGCGCCGGGGGTTAGAGAAAAACTGTTTTTT.

This sequence joins TRBV7-9 and TRBJ1-1; D possibly corresponds to TRBD1 (5 bases). V lost 2 bases and J 4 bases, leaving 11 bases between the germline ends. Germline loops: CDR1 SEHNR, CDR2 FQNEAQ (reference sequence). CDR3 length equals 14 residues. The CDR3: CASSLSLGRTEAFF. CDR3 coding DNA: TGTGCCAGCAGCTTATCGTTGGGGCGCACTGAAGCTTTCTTT.

This chain connects TRBV9 to TRBJ2-3; D is possibly TRBD2 (6 bases). Trimming cost V 2 bases and J 7 bases, with 8 bases left between them. CDR1 and CDR2 (germline): SGDLS, YYNGEE. CDR3 size: 12 residues. In nucleotides, the CDR3 is TGTGCCAGCAGCGTGGGGGGAAATACGCAGTATTTT. Its protein is CASSVGGNTQYF.

This rearrangement joins TRBV9 to TRBJ2-7; 8 bases line up with TRBD1. Germline values: CDR1 SGDLS, CDR2 YYNGEE. Trimming took 0 bases from V and 7 from J; bases not matched to a gene: 9. The CDR3 is 15 amino acids. CDR3 region: CASSVVADRAGEQYF. The DNA of the CDR3 is TGTGCCAGCAGCGTAGTAGCGGACAGGGCAGGGGAGCAGTACTTC.

This chain joins TRBV5-1 and TRBJ1-1, with TRBD1 identical over 9 bases. Per germline, CDR1 SGHRS and CDR2 YFSETQ. The CDR3 loop spans 15 amino acids. V gave up 8 bases and J gave up 3 bases; unmatched junction bases: 11. CDR3 DNA: TGCGCCAGTAATACAGGGGGCCTCGGTTACACTGAAGCTTTCTTT. The encoded protein is CASNTGGLGYTEAFF.